Described below is a single TCR beta chain sequence and its context. The data belong to a study of shared clonotypes between healthy human individuals. As for the study in general: Each donor's CD4 naive and CD4 memory cells filled three plates apiece, CD8 naive two, and CD8 memory one.

The assay was immunoSEQ multiplex PCR, and TCRdb's table has in-frame clones only and misses some. The sample has under 2,500,000 clones; more than 90% are singletons. The CDR3 length is 11 residues. The germline V gene has CDR1 SGHRS and CDR2 YFSETQ. The V gene end was trimmed by 7 bases and the J gene end by 9 bases; junction bases not matched to a gene: 2. This TCR was sampled from a man between 18 and 35 years old in good health. The sequencing sample was made of naive CD4+ T cells sorted from blood. Subset given: CD45RA+ positively selected. The genes are TRBV5-1 and TRBJ2-1, with TRBD2 identical over 9 bases. CDR3 in amino acids: CASAGGIEQFF. CDR3 sequence (DNA): TGCGCCAGCGCGGGAGGGATTGAGCAGTTCTTC.